The clone carrying this TCR beta chain came up a few times. Antigen: not known. TCRdb itself ran the 5' RACE reads through MiXCR, one entry per CDR3 protein. Of 40,000 or so distinct CDR3 sequences listed, roughly 6% are singletons. Per germline, CDR1 SEHNR and CDR2 FQNEAQ (reference sequence). The CDR3 is 16 residues long. V was pared by 1 base and J by 3 bases, with 9 bases of the junction left unmatched. These data belong to a study of early T cells in non-severe SARS-CoV-2 infection. The study's findings and limits: VDJdb matching favored anti-spike CD8 responses, missing private and CD4 specificities.

The chain combines TRBV7-9 with TRBJ2-7; 7 bases line up with TRBD2. The specimen was whole blood. The TCR sequence derives from an adult who was a healthcare worker with PCR-confirmed SARS-CoV-2 infection or an uninfected control (not recorded which). CDR3 amino acids: CASSLGSTSSFYEQYF. Written as DNA, the CDR3 is TGTGCCAGCAGCTTAGGATCGACTAGCTCTTTCTACGAGCAGTACTTC.